The clone carrying this TCR beta chain was detected ten times or more. Its specificity is unknown. The same CDR3 also results from other DNA sequences found in this sample. The sample is drawn from a study of metastatic and nonmetastatic thyroid tumors. About the research overall: Repertoires of blood and of tissue (tumor or nodule) from malignant and benign thyroid patients were compared. Overall study findings and caveats: The study reportedly found significantly higher TCR beta diversity in malignant thyroid tumors than benign nodules, in blood and tumor.

Until they underwent thyroid surgery, no patient had received any treatment. Source study methods: Researchers built a distant-metastasis classifier for papillary thyroid cancer that drew on CDR3 differences across clinicopathological groups. TCRdb re-called clones via MiXCR from the PCR reads. Clone size and V and J calls follow TCRdb, not the original study. The data show tens of thousands of clones, under 20% seen once. Per the germline V gene, CDR1 is MDHEN and CDR2 is SYDVKM. This CDR3 has 14 amino acids. V lost 3 bases and J 5 bases, leaving 13 bases between the germline ends. The sample taken for sequencing was blood. The origin of this receptor is a male donor with papillary thyroid cancer or a benign thyroid nodule (not recorded which). Some clones in this sample may be carry-over from other donors' samples. The chain carries TRBV28 and TRBJ1-1; the D is unclear. CDR3 sequence reads: CASSFSPAGTEAFF. The CDR3 DNA sequence: TGTGCCAGCAGTTTCTCGCCGGCGGGAACTGAAGCTTTCTTT.